The present TCR beta chain was sequenced within a study of T cells in Graves' hyperthyroidism and ophthalmopathy. CDR1 is SNHLY, CDR2 FYNNEI, per germline. This CDR3 contains 13 residues. Amplification yielded TCR beta CDR3 regions, with RNA transcripts as the source. The HTBI primer set drove a first-round RT-PCR of the TCR CDR3. MiXCR, run by TCRdb on the multiplex PCR reads, gives a single entry per CDR3 protein. Among approximately 520,000 distinct CDR3 sequences listed, more than 20% were seen once. This clonotype has a count of ten or more. Mismatch with germline at one junction end may stem from a read error. Uncontrolled infection, other autoimmune disease, pregnancy and lactation each barred patients from inclusion.

The sequence was collected from a man between 18 and 35 years old with Graves' hyperthyroidism. The chain uses TRBV2 and TRBJ2-5; perhaps TRBD1 as D (5 bases). Sample: blood. DNA of the CDR3: TGTGCCAGCAGTGGACAGTACCAAGAGGCCCAGTACTTC. It yields the protein CASSGQYQEAQYF.